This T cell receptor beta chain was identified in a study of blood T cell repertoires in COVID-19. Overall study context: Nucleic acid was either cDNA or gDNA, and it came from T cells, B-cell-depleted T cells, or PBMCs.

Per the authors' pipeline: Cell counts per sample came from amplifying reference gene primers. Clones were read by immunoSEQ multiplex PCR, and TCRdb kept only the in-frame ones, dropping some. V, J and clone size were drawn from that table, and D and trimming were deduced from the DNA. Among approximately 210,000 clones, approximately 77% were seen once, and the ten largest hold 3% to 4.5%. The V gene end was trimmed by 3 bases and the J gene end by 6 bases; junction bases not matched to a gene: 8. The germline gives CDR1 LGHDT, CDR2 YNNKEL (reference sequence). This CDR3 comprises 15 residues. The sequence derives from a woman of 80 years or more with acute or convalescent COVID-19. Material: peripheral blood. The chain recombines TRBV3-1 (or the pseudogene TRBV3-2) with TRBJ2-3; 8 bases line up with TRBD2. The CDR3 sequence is CASSQYGGVDDTQYF. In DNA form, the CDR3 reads TGTGCCAGCAGCCAGTACGGGGGGGTAGATGATACGCAGTATTTT.